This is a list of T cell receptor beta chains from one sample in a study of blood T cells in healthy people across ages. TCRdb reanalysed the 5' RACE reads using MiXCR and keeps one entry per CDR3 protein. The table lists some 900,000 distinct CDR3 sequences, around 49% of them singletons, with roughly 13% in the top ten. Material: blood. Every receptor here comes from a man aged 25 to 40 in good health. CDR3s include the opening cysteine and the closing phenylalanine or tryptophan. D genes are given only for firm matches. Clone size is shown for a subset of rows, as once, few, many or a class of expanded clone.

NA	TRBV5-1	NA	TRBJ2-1	CASSNSGPSYNEQFF	TGCGCCAGCAGCAACAGTGGACCTTCCTACAATGAGCAGTTCTTC
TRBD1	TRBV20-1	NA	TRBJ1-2	CSARAGTGGLSYGYTF	TGCAGTGCTAGAGCCGGGACAGGAGGTTTGAGCTATGGCTACACCTTC
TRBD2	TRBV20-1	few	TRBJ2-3	CSAPPLAGVFTDTQYF	TGCAGTGCCCCCCCGCTAGCGGGGGTCTTCACAGATACGCAGTATTTT
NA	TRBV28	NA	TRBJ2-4	CASRSRGLAKHIQYF	TGTGCCAGCAGGTCTCGGGGCTTAGCTAAACACATTCAGTACTTC
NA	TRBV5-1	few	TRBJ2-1	CASSLDLTARSYNEQFF	TGCGCCAGCAGCCTTGACTTGACTGCTAGGTCATACAATGAGCAGTTCTTC
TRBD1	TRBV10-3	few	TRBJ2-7	CAISTGQDYEQYF	TGTGCCATCAGTACGGGACAGGACTACGAGCAGTACTTC
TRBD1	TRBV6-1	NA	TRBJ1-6	CASSEDRGDSPLHF	TGTGCCAGCAGTGAAGACAGGGGCGATTCACCCCTCCACTTT
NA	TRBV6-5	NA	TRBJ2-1	CASSYSAGAYNEQFF	TGTGCCAGCAGTTACTCGGCAGGGGCCTACAATGAGCAGTTCTTC
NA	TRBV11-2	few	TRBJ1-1	CASSPRETEAFF	TGTGCCAGCAGCCCTCGGGAGACTGAAGCTTTCTTT
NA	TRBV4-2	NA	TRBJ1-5	CASSPNGGLNQPQHF	TGTGCCAGCAGCCCCAATGGGGGGTTGAATCAGCCCCAGCATTTT
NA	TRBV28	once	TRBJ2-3	CASSRPIQLSADTQYF	TGTGCCAGCAGTCGACCGATCCAGCTCTCGGCTGATACGCAGTATTTT
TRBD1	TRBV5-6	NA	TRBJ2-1	CARPKGEGDRNNEQFF	TGTGCCAGACCAAAGGGAGAAGGGGACAGAAACAATGAGCAGTTCTTC
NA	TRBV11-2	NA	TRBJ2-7	CASSPTSGAGSYEQYF	TGTGCCAGCAGCCCGACTTCCGGCGCGGGGTCCTACGAGCAGTACTTC
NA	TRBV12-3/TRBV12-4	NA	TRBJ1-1	CACQNWNTEAFF	TGTGCCTGCCAAAACTGGAACACTGAAGCTTTCTTT
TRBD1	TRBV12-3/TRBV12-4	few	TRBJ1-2	CASSFQTGTVYTF	TGTGCCAGCAGTTTCCAGACAGGGACAGTCTACACCTTC
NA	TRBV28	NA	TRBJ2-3	CASSFWSDTQYF	TGTGCCAGCAGTTTTTGGTCAGATACGCAGTATTTT
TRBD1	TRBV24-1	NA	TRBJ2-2	CATRDRTYGELFF	TGTGCCACCAGGGACAGGACCTACGGGGAGCTGTTTTTT
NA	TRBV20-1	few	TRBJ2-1	CSARDARVGNEQFF	TGCAGTGCTAGAGATGCCAGGGTCGGGAATGAGCAGTTCTTC
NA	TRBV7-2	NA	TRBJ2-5	CASSLESARQETQYF	TGTGCCAGCAGCTTAGAATCGGCGAGACAAGAGACCCAGTACTTC
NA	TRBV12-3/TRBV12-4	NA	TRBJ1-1	CASSGGRTEAFF	TGTGCCAGCAGTGGGGGGAGAACTGAAGCTTTCTTT
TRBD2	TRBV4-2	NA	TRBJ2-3	CASSQDSTSGGDSDTQYF	TGTGCCAGCAGCCAAGATTCCACTAGCGGGGGGGATTCAGATACGCAGTATTTT
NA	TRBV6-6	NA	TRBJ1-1	CASSPRVTEAFF	TGTGCCAGCAGCCCCAGGGTCACTGAAGCTTTCTTT
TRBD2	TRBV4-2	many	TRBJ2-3	CASSPQLAGDTDTQYF	TGTGCCAGCAGCCCACAACTAGCGGGGGACACAGATACGCAGTATTTT
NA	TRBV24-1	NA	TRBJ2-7	CATSGPTNNEQYF	TGTGCCACCAGTGGCCCGACCAACAATGAGCAGTACTTC
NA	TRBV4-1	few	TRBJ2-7	CASSQDSRNEQYF	TGCGCCAGCAGCCAAGATAGCAGGAACGAGCAGTACTTC
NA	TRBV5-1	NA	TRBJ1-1	CASSLGGDATEAFF	TGCGCCAGCAGCTTGGGGGGGGACGCAACTGAAGCTTTCTTT
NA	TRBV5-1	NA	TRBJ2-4	CASSLAGVAEVGENIQYF	TGCGCCAGCAGTTTGGCCGGAGTAGCGGAGGTGGGGGAAAACATTCAGTACTTC
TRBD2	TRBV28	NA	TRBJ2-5	CASSALLAGRKETQYF	TGTGCCAGCAGTGCCCTCCTAGCGGGGCGGAAAGAGACCCAGTACTTC
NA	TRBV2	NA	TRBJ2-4	CASALLAKNIQYF	TGTGCCAGCGCCCTTCTCGCCAAAAACATTCAGTACTTC
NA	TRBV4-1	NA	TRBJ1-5	CASSFVGSSNQPQHF	TGCGCCAGCAGCTTCGTGGGGAGTTCCAATCAGCCCCAGCATTTT
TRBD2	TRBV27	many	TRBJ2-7	CASSPLAGYEQYF	TGTGCCAGCAGTCCCCTAGCGGGCTACGAGCAGTACTTC
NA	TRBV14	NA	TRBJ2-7	CASSQLESSYEQYF	TGTGCCAGCAGCCAACTTGAAAGTTCCTACGAGCAGTACTTC
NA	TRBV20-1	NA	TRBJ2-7	CSARSGGRYEQYF	TGCAGTGCTAGGAGTGGAGGTCGCTACGAGCAGTACTTC
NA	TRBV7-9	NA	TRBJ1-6	CASSFTGWNSPLHF	TGTGCCAGCAGCTTTACAGGGTGGAATTCACCCCTCCACTTT
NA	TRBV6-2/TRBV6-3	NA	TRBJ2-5	CASSDGERETQYF	TGTGCCAGCAGTGACGGGGAACGGGAGACCCAGTACTTC
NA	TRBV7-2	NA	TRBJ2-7	CASSLALASEQYF	TGTGCCAGCAGCTTAGCGTTGGCTTCCGAGCAGTACTTC
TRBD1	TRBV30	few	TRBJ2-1	CAWTGQPYNEQFF	TGTGCCTGGACGGGACAGCCCTACAATGAGCAGTTCTTC
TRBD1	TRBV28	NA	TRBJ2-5	CASSSPAQGLQETQYF	TGTGCCAGCAGTTCCCCGGCACAGGGGCTCCAAGAGACCCAGTACTTC
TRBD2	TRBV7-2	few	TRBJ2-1	CASSLNSGGPEQFF	TGTGCCAGCAGCTTAAATTCGGGGGGGCCTGAGCAGTTCTTC
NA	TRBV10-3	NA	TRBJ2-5	CAISSRDPGRGTQYF	TGTGCCATCAGTTCCCGGGACCCCGGTCGTGGGACCCAGTACTTC
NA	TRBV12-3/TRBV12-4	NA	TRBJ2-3	CASSRVLDTQYF	TGTGCCAGCAGCCGCGTACTCGATACGCAGTATTTT
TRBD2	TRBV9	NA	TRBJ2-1	CASSASGGMMDEQFF	TGTGCCAGCAGCGCCAGCGGGGGTATGATGGATGAGCAGTTCTTC